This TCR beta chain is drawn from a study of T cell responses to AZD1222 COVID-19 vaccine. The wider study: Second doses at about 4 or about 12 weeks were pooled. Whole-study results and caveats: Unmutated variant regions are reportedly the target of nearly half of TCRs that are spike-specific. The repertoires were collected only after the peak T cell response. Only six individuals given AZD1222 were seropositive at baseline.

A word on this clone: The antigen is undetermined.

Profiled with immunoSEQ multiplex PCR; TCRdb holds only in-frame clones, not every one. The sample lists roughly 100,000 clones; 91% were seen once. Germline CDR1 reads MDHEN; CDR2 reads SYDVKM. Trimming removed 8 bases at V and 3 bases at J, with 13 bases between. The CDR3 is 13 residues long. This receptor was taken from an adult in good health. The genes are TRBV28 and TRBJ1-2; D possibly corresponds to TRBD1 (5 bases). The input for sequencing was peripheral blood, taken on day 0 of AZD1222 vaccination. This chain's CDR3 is CASFPRGDYGYTF. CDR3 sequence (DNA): TGTGCCAGCTTCCCAAGGGGTGACTATGGCTACACCTTC.